This TCR beta chain was recorded in a study of T cell changes during pregnancy in multiple sclerosis. Libraries were prepared by immunoSEQ multiplex PCR; TCRdb keeps only in-frame clonotypes and omits some of them. The data show about 32,000 clones, 89% seen once. The CDR3 spans 16 residues. Germline V gene data show CDR1 as SGHDT and CDR2 as YYEEEE. The trim removed 0 bases at V and 6 bases at J, leaving 11 bases unmatched. The clonotype was recovered from a female donor with multiple sclerosis, enrolled in a pregnancy study. This chain uses TRBV5-6 with TRBJ2-7; 8 bases are shared with TRBD2. This specimen was CD8+ T cells from peripheral blood mononuclear cells, taken in the first trimester of pregnancy. CDR3 region: CASSLALSGGRGEQYF. The CDR3 region has the DNA TGTGCCAGCAGCTTGGCCTTATCGGGAGGGCGGGGCGAGCAGTACTTC. The complete variable domain, with remaining parts taken from reference TRBV5-6 and TRBJ2-7, reads DAGVTQSPTHLIKTRGQQVTLRCSPKSGHDTVSWYQQALGQGPQFIFQYYEEEERQRGNFPDRFSGHQFPNYSSELNVNALLLGDSALYLCASSLALSGGRGEQYFGPGTRLTVT.